This section outlines one TCR beta chain sequence together with its context. This sample is drawn from a study of T-cell reconstitution after alpha-beta-depleted transplantation in children. Molecular barcoding with unique molecular identifiers was used for the TCRbeta library. TCRdb re-analysed the PCR reads in MiXCR, keeping a single row per CDR3 protein. In the table there are a few hundred thousand distinct CDR3 sequences, about 9.3% of which are singletons. The sequencing here drew on PBMCs from the stem cell graft donor, taken from the stem cell graft. The clonotype was recovered from a human donor who donated a stem cell graft to a child with acute lymphoblastic leukemia.

The CDR3 sequence is CSVYSRAASSTDTQYF. The CDR3 DNA follows: TGCAGCGTTTACTCACGGGCGGCTTCTAGCACAGATACGCAGTATTTT. The chain employs TRBV29-1 and TRBJ2-3; D is uncertain. Germline V lookup: CDR1 SQVTM, CDR2 ANQGSEA. This CDR3 region has 16 residues. V lost 5 bases and J lost 0, with 18 bases in between.